Reported below is one T cell receptor (beta chain). The antigen is undetermined. Graves' hyperthyroidism was deemed stable given no ophthalmopathy progression within 18 months. Aged 18 to 65, the patients had hyperthyroidism that was newly diagnosed and had lasted under 2 months. Exclusions: uncontrolled infection, other autoimmune disease, pregnancy, lactation. Using RNA transcripts as the source, TCR beta CDR3 regions were amplified. The HTBI primer set drove a first-round RT-PCR of the TCR CDR3. TCRdb reprocessed the multiplex PCR reads via MiXCR and lists one record per CDR3 protein. This table has approximately 98,000 distinct CDR3 sequences, about 37% appearing once. The sample originates from a study of T cells in Graves' hyperthyroidism and ophthalmopathy. Trimming took 5 bases from V and 3 from J; bases not matched to a gene: 11. This CDR3 region has 16 residues. Looked up from germline, CDR1 is LGHNA and CDR2 is YNFKEQ.

Overall study findings and caveats: Also found in blood were most expanded thyroid clonotypes above 0.001.

This clonotype was sampled from a woman aged 25-40 years with Graves' hyperthyroidism. The source material was peripheral blood or thyroid tissue (not recorded which). The chain links TRBV4-2 to TRBJ2-7; 9 bases match TRBD1. The CDR3 is CASSSTGTGWHYEQYF. The CDR3 nucleotides are TGTGCCAGCAGCTCGACCGGGACAGGGTGGCACTACGAGCAGTACTTC.